A selection of T cell receptor beta chains follows, all from one sample in a study of blood T cell repertoires in COVID-19. Measured with immunoSEQ multiplex PCR; TCRdb has only the in-frame clones, and not every one. The sample yields 300,000 to 350,000 clones, around 87% seen once. The sequenced sample consisted of peripheral blood. The receptor source for this set is a woman in her forties with COVID-19, enrolled during active disease. Both conserved end residues are trimmed from each CDR3.

j_call v_call cdr3_aa
TRBJ1-1 TRBV20-1 SASLRRASGTGGFAEAF
TRBJ2-4 TRBV12-3/TRBV12-4 ATAGYRADIQY
TRBJ1-2 TRBV6-5 ASTGNYGYT
TRBJ2-3 TRBV30 AWSVGGDTQY
TRBJ2-7 TRBV2 ASTSGRAYYEQY
TRBJ2-5 TRBV27 ASSLVFHQETQY
TRBJ2-5 TRBV5-6 ASSLAPGQGILGETQY
TRBJ1-2 TRBV7-9 ASSFGGSNYGYT
TRBJ2-1 TRBV7-2 ASSVSSGGGSYNEQF
TRBJ2-6 TRBV28 ASTWSGANVLT
TRBJ1-1 TRBV28 ASSLMRAGAEAF
TRBJ1-3 TRBV18 ASSQGTGNTIY
TRBJ1-2 TRBV7-3 ASSYQPGGYGYT
TRBJ2-3 TRBV7-3 ASSQGGAFSTDTQY
TRBJ1-1 TRBV24-1 ATDSRYEAF
TRBJ2-1 TRBV7-2 ASSLMGLGLFNEQF
TRBJ1-1 TRBV19 ASTLDRGLTEAF
TRBJ1-1 TRBV29-1 SVIREVVFTEAF
TRBJ2-2 TRBV27 ASRSTVLLNTGELF
TRBJ1-1 TRBV27 ASSWDRLTEAF
TRBJ1-3 TRBV7-8 ASSSVAVPRNTIY
TRBJ1-6 TRBV7-2 ASSLRGGGYNSPLH
TRBJ2-1 TRBV27 ASSLPTPYNEQF
TRBJ2-7 TRBV29-1 SVEEPGGTGAPYEQY
TRBJ2-1 TRBV20-1 SARGRNEQF
TRBJ1-5 TRBV6-5 ASSAYLQGNQPQH
TRBJ2-7 TRBV3-1/TRBV3-2 ASSQRLRAPYEQY
TRBJ1-5 TRBV5-1 ASSLAGTRNQPQH
TRBJ1-4 TRBV19 ASSIGSRRFNEKLF
TRBJ1-5 TRBV7-9 ASSLGQGSNQPQH
TRBJ1-4 TRBV5-4 ASSSAGDRAHEKLF
TRBJ2-4 TRBV7-2 ASNPAGKNIQY
TRBJ2-5 TRBV6-5 ASSHGETQY
TRBJ2-7 TRBV20-1 SASGERDSGEQY
TRBJ2-6 TRBV7-9 ASSLVQGFGANVLT
TRBJ1-4 TRBV10-3 AISVTGTDNEKLF
TRBJ1-6 TRBV4-2 ASSHPWTEPNSPLH
TRBJ2-7 TRBV5-1 ASSRSGQSSSYEQY
TRBJ2-5 TRBV30 AWSARQETQY
TRBJ1-4 TRBV6-6 ASGRDMKDEKLF
TRBJ2-1 TRBV10-3 AISRASGEEQF
TRBJ2-5 TRBV5-8 ASSLSSGRKETQY
TRBJ1-2 TRBV7-9 ASSLAGDGYT
TRBJ2-3 TRBV4-3 ASSQKAASTDTQY